Each of the 21 T cell receptor beta chains below was sequenced from the same sample in a study of blood T cell repertoires in COVID-19. TCRdb keeps only in-frame clones here, not all; method: immunoSEQ multiplex PCR. Of more than 95,000 clones listed, over 55% were seen once; the top ten hold 2% to 2.5%. Sequences were obtained from peripheral blood. These TCRs come from a woman aged 65 to 85 with acute or convalescent COVID-19.

This sequence joins TRBV10-3 and TRBJ2-1; 15 positions match TRBD2. Looked up from germline, CDR1 is ENHRY and CDR2 is SYGVKD. This CDR3 region has 17 residues. After removal of 7 bases from V and 7 bases from J, the junction contained 11 bases not matched to a gene. CDR3 bases: TGTGCCATCACCCCGGGACTAGCGGGAGGATCGGGGAATGAGCAGTTCTTC. This sequence encodes CAITPGLAGGSGNEQFF.

The V and J genes are TRBV2 and TRBJ1-2; unclear D gene. Looked up from germline, CDR1 is SNHLY and CDR2 is FYNNEI. This CDR3 is 16 amino acids long. V was cut by 3 bases and J by 2 bases, with 16 bases left in between. The CDR3 DNA reads as TGTGCCAGCAGTGACCGGCAGCGCGCGACGAACTATGGCTACACCTTC. Protein product: CASSDRQRATNYGYTF.

This clone counts as medium-sized (0.01 to 0.1%). This chain links TRBV7-8 with TRBJ2-2, with 7 bases aligning to TRBD1. CDR1 SGHVS and CDR2 FQNEAQ come from the germline V gene. This CDR3 contains 15 residues. Unmatched junction bases numbered 2, after V lost 4 bases and J lost 0 bases. CDR3 in DNA: TGTGCCAGCAGCTGGGACAGCGCGAACACCGGGGAGCTGTTTTTT. Translated: CASSWDSANTGELFF.

The chain is built from TRBV7-2 and TRBJ2-1; possibly TRBD2 for D (7 bases). Per the germline V gene, CDR1 is SGHTA and CDR2 is FQGNSA. V was cut by 4 bases and J by 7 bases, with 11 bases left in between. The CDR3 runs to 13 residues. CDR3 in DNA: TGTGCCAGCAGCTCAGGGGAGGGAAATGAGCAGTTCTTC. This codes for CASSSGEGNEQFF.

This rearrangement joins TRBV7-2 to TRBJ2-3, with D possibly TRBD2 on 6 matching bases. Trimming stripped 3 bases from V and 0 bases from J, with 7 bases between. CDR3 length equals 14 residues. The germline V gene encodes CDR1 SGHTA and CDR2 FQGNSA. In nucleotides, the CDR3 is TGTGCCAGCAGCTTCGGGGGTAGCACAGATACGCAGTATTTT. Translation gives CASSFGGSTDTQYF.

This clone was counted once. This rearrangement joins TRBV3-1 (or the pseudogene TRBV3-2) to TRBJ2-3, with TRBD2 identical over 13 bases. This CDR3 comprises 16 residues. Trimming cost V 4 bases and J 7 bases; bases outside gene matches: 8. CDR1 is LGHDT, CDR2 YNNKEL, per germline (reference sequence). CDR3 bases: TGTGCCAGCAGCCTGAGGACTAGCGGGGGAGGAAATACGCAGTATTTT. Protein product: CASSLRTSGGGNTQYF.

The V gene is TRBV29-1, the J gene TRBJ1-5; D not resolved. CDR1 and CDR2 (germline): SQVTM, ANQGSEA. This CDR3 comprises 13 residues. V was trimmed by 4 bases and J by 3 bases, leaving 10 bases between them. The CDR3 DNA reads TGCAGCGTTGTCGTAAGAGACAATCAGCCCCAGCATTTT. Translating it yields CSVVVRDNQPQHF.

The V and J genes are TRBV7-3 and TRBJ2-1; a possible D gene is TRBD2 (6 bases). CDR3 size: 15 residues. Germline CDR1 SGHTA, CDR2 FQGTGA. Deletions cut 5 bases from V and 3 bases from J, with 14 bases between. In DNA, the CDR3 is TGTGCCAGCAGCCCCAGACTAGTAATCTACAATGAGCAGTTCTTC. Translated, it gives CASSPRLVIYNEQFF.

This clone has a handful of counts. The chain has TRBV15 and TRBJ1-1; D is perhaps TRBD1 (5 bases). V was pared by 0 bases and J by 1 base, with 12 bases between. The CDR3 length is 16 residues. Germline V gene sequence: CDR1 LNHNV, CDR2 YYDKDF (reference sequence). In DNA, the CDR3 is TGTGCCACCAGCAGAGATGGCGGGGCGGCGAACACTGAAGCTTTCTTT. This codes for CATSRDGGAANTEAFF.

This clone was picked up a small number of times. This chain links TRBV7-2 with TRBJ2-7; TRBD1 agrees at 8 bases. The V segment lost 3 bases and the J segment 4 bases; nucleotides outside the gene matches: 5. This CDR3 has 14 amino acids. Germline-derived CDR1 and CDR2 are SGHTA and FQGNSA. CDR3 residues: CASSFSGQAYEQYF. The CDR3 DNA reads as TGTGCCAGCAGCTTCTCGGGACAGGCGTACGAGCAGTACTTC. The full variable domain, with the rest looked up from reference TRBV7-2 and TRBJ2-7, is GAGVSQSPSNKVTEKGKDVELRCDPISGHTALYWYRQSLGQGLEFLIYFQGNSAPDKSGLPSDRFSAERTGGSVSTLTIQRTQQEDSAVYLCASSFSGQAYEQYFGPGTRLTVT.

The chain carries TRBV5-1 and TRBJ1-2, with TRBD1 identical over 7 bases. Looked up from germline, CDR1 is SGHRS and CDR2 is YFSETQ. V dropped 0 bases and J dropped 2; count of bases not matched to a gene: 1. The CDR3 runs 14 residues. The chain's CDR3 is CASSLGQGNYGYTF. The CDR3 DNA is TGCGCCAGCAGCTTGGGACAGGGAAACTATGGCTACACCTTC.

This chain links TRBV19 with TRBJ2-1, with 14 bases matching TRBD2. CDR3 length: 15 amino acids. Per the germline V gene, CDR1 is LNHDA and CDR2 is SQIVND (reference sequence). Germline trimming cut 3 bases from V and 7 bases from J; bases unmatched to any gene: 2. The DNA for the CDR3 is TGTGCCAGTAGTATCGGGACTAGCGGGAGAAATGAGCAGTTCTTC. It codes for CASSIGTSGRNEQFF. Variable domain in full (rest from reference TRBV19 and TRBJ2-1): DGGITQSPKYLFRKEGQNVTLSCEQNLNHDAMYWYRQDPGQGLRLIYYSQIVNDFQKGDIAEGYSVSREKKESFPLTVTSAQKNPTAFYLCASSIGTSGRNEQFFGPGTRLTVL.

The V gene is TRBV6-2 or TRBV6-3, the J gene TRBJ2-7, with D tentatively TRBD1 (6 bases). Trimming took off 0 bases at V and 2 bases at J, with 23 bases between the two ends. The CDR3 contains 19 residues. CDR1 is MNHEY, CDR2 SVGEGT, per germline. This CDR3 is CASSYSILRRGGPTYEQYF. The CDR3 coding sequence is TGTGCCAGCAGTTACTCGATCCTACGACGAGGGGGTCCGACCTACGAGCAGTACTTC.

The genes are TRBV5-4 and TRBJ2-7; 8 bases agree with TRBD1. J gave up 6 bases and V 4 bases, and 6 bases lay outside the gene matches. CDR3 length: 13 amino acids. CDR1 is SGHNT and CDR2 is YYREEE in the germline V gene (reference sequence). In nucleotides, the CDR3 is TGTGCCAGCAGCATTACTGGACAGGGCGAGCAGTACTTC. It encodes CASSITGQGEQYF.

In its sample, this clone was seen a few times. The genes are TRBV6-5 and TRBJ2-2, with D tentatively TRBD1 (5 bases). Per germline, CDR1 MNHEY and CDR2 SVGAGI. V shed 6 bases and J shed 5 bases, with 10 bases lying between them. The CDR3 runs 13 residues. DNA for the CDR3: TGTGCCAGCAGCCCAGGGTTTACCGGGGAGCTGTTTTTT. It codes for CASSPGFTGELFF.

The chain has TRBV29-1 and TRBJ1-3; D uncertain. The CDR3 has 13 amino acids. The germline V and J ends were trimmed by 8 bases and 0 bases, with 11 bases remaining between them. Per the germline V gene, CDR1 is SQVTM and CDR2 is ANQGSEA. CDR3 nucleotide sequence: TGCAGCATTCCACTGAGCTCTGGAAACACCATATATTTT. Its protein is CSIPLSSGNTIYF.

This clone has just one count. The chain is built from TRBV9 and TRBJ2-5; TRBD2 aligns across 7 bases. Germline V gene data show CDR1 as SGDLS and CDR2 as YYNGEE. V lost 3 bases and J lost 2; bases outside the gene matches: 7. The CDR3 extends over 15 amino acids. Here the CDR3 reads CASSGFGGGQETQYF. CDR3 DNA: TGTGCCAGCAGCGGGTTTGGCGGGGGTCAAGAGACCCAGTACTTC.

The genes are TRBV3-1 (or the pseudogene TRBV3-2) and TRBJ1-1; TRBD1 matches 8 bases. V shed 0 bases, J shed 7 bases, and the junction held 7 bases outside the gene matches. This CDR3 is 15 amino acids long. Germline V CDR1 and CDR2: LGHDT, YNNKEL (reference sequence). The CDR3 sequence: CASSQDVDRVDEAFF. The CDR3 DNA reads as TGTGCCAGCAGCCAAGATGTGGACAGGGTTGATGAAGCTTTCTTT.

The gene calls are TRBV6-5 and TRBJ2-7; TRBD1 matches 9 bases. This CDR3 has 12 amino acids. CDR1 and CDR2 (germline): MNHEY, SVGAGI. V shed 6 bases and J 7 bases; nucleotides not matched to a gene: 4. CDR3 sequence: CASRNRGREQYF. The CDR3 DNA is TGTGCCAGCAGAAACAGGGGGCGAGAGCAGTACTTC.

The chain joins TRBV18 to TRBJ2-7; the D is unclear. Trimming took off 6 bases at V and 0 bases at J, with 9 bases between the two ends. Germline V CDR1 and CDR2: KGHSH, LQKENI. The CDR3 is made up of 13 amino acids. CDR3 DNA: TGTGCCAGCTCTGCCTTGAGCTCCTACGAGCAGTACTTC. Encoded protein: CASSALSSYEQYF. The full variable domain, completed using reference TRBV18 and TRBJ2-7, is NAGVMQNPRHLVRRRGQEARLRCSPMKGHSHVYWYRQLPEEGLKFMVYLQKENIIDESGMPKERFSAEFPKEGPSILRIQQVVRGDSAAYFCASSALSSYEQYFGPGTRLTVT.

This clone was observed a handful of times. The chain combines TRBV28 with TRBJ1-3; TRBD1 agrees at 9 bases. The junction had 12 bases not matched to a gene; V was cut back by 7 bases and J by 5 bases. The CDR3 has 16 residues. The germline gives CDR1 MDHEN, CDR2 SYDVKM. CDR3 sequence: CASTTTTGGHRNTIYF. CDR3 nucleotide sequence: TGTGCCAGCACGACGACCACAGGGGGCCATCGAAACACCATATATTTT.